A single sample is the source of the 27 T cell receptor beta chains below, sequenced in a study of T cell responses to AZD1222 COVID-19 vaccine (dated by TCRdb to the early 2020s). Libraries were prepared through the immunoSEQ multiplex PCR assay. TCRdb took over this immuneACCESS table, retaining in-frame rearrangements with V and J assigned. Such tables are incomplete; in checked studies, under half of the missing clones stem from an unresolved V gene, and the remainder is unexplained. The sample table contains 150,000 or so clones; only one count was recorded for 80% to 85% of them. 3.5% to 5% of the sample is taken by the ten largest. In the paper's terms, the time point label means: baseline before first vaccination. The treatment or condition label, as the study defines it: meningococcal conjugate vaccine given as trial control. Source: peripheral blood, taken on day 0 of MenACWY control vaccination. These TCRs come from an adult in good health.

The rearrangement links TRBV6-2 or TRBV6-3 to TRBJ2-7; 7 positions agree with TRBD1. The CDR3 loop spans 14 amino acids. The germline V gene encodes CDR1 MNHEY and CDR2 SVGEGT. Trimming cost V 2 bases and J 0 bases; bases outside gene matches: 1. The CDR3 DNA reads as TGTGCCAGCAGTTACAGGGGGCTCTCCTACGAGCAGTACGTC. As protein: CASSYRGLSYEQYV.

The rearrangement joins TRBV5-1 to TRBJ2-3, with 9 bases that match TRBD2. The V gene's germline CDR1 is SGHRS and CDR2 YFSETQ. Trimming took 4 bases from V and 2 from J; bases not matched to a gene: 14. The CDR3 is 18 amino acids. The CDR3 DNA reads as TGCGCCAGCAGCGCTCGCAGCTCCGGGACTAGCCCCACAGATACGCAGTATTTT. It encodes CASSARSSGTSPTDTQYF.

This chain joins TRBV7-3 and TRBJ1-6; weak D call: TRBD1 (5 bases). CDR1 SGHTA and CDR2 FQGTGA come from the germline V gene. The germline V and J ends were trimmed by 1 base and 8 bases, with 21 bases remaining between them. There are 18 residues in the CDR3. The CDR3 sequence: CASSLRPGPGRPYSPLHF. The CDR3 region has the DNA TGTGCCAGCAGCTTAAGACCGGGTCCGGGGCGCCCTTATTCACCCCTCCACTTT.

V and J are TRBV15 and TRBJ2-5; 13 bases line up with TRBD2. Germline CDR1 reads LNHNV; CDR2 reads YYDKDF (reference sequence). The CDR3 totals 17 residues. J was trimmed by 6 bases and V by 1 base; bases with no gene match: 8. CDR3 sequence (DNA): TGTGCCACCAGCAGAGTGACGGGACTAGCGGGGATTAAGACCCAGTACTTC. Residues: CATSRVTGLAGIKTQYF.

The chain combines TRBV19 with TRBJ2-3; 9 bases are shared with TRBD2. This CDR3 is 16 amino acids long. Unmatched junction bases numbered 11, after V lost 3 bases and J lost 7 bases. Germline V gene data show CDR1 as LNHDA and CDR2 as SQIVND (reference sequence). DNA of the CDR3: TGTGCCAGTAGTATTCCGATGGCGGGGGGGCTACATACGCAGTATTTT. This encodes CASSIPMAGGLHTQYF.

In its sample, this clone was seen once. The chain joins TRBV5-4 to TRBJ2-1; the match to TRBD2 covers 7 bases. Germline assignment: CDR1 SGHNT and CDR2 YYREEE (reference sequence). Trimming took 4 bases from V and 7 from J; bases not matched to a gene: 14. The CDR3 consists of 16 residues. This chain's CDR3 is CASSPLGERGENEQFF. The CDR3 nucleotides read TGTGCCAGCAGCCCCCTGGGCGAACGGGGGGAAAATGAGCAGTTCTTC. Full variable domain (missing parts from reference TRBV5-4 and TRBJ2-1): ETGVTQSPTHLIKTRGQQVTLRCSSQSGHNTVSWYQQALGQGPQFIFQYYREEENGRGNFPPRFSGLQFPNYSSELNVNALELDDSALYLCASSPLGERGENEQFFGPGTRLTVL.

The chain employs TRBV6-5 and TRBJ1-2; D gene uncertain. The ends were cut back, 3 bases at V and 8 bases at J, with 13 bases in the middle. This CDR3 is 13 amino acids long. The germline CDR1 and CDR2 sequences are MNHEY and SVGAGI. For the CDR3, the DNA is TGTGCCAGCAGTTATCGCGCTGCCCGGGGCTACACCTTC. Translated: CASSYRAARGYTF.

V and J are TRBV11-3 and TRBJ2-5; tentatively, D is TRBD1 or TRBD2 (6 bases each). The CDR3 is 14 amino acids. From germline, CDR1 is SGHNT and CDR2 YENEEA. Trimming took 5 bases from V and 5 from J, leaving 15 bases between them. This CDR3 is CASSIGGGTETQYF. In DNA form, the CDR3 reads TGTGCCAGCAGCATCGGAGGGGGAACGGAGACCCAGTACTTC. The complete variable domain, with remaining parts taken from reference TRBV11-3 and TRBJ2-5, reads EAGVVQSPRYKIIEKKQPVAFWCNPISGHNTLYWYLQNLGQGPELLIRYENEEAVDDSQLPKDRFSAERLKGVDSTLKIQPAELGDSAVYLCASSIGGGTETQYFGPGTRLLVL.

The chain joins TRBV27 to TRBJ1-6; maybe TRBD1 (6 bases). CDR1 and CDR2 (germline): MNHEY, SMNVEV (reference sequence). V shed 6 bases and J shed 15 bases, with 21 bases lying between them. The CDR3 is made up of 14 amino acids. This CDR3 reads CASRVRGVGFLLHF. The CDR3 bases are TGTGCCAGCAGGGTCAGGGGCGTCGGGTTTCTCCTCCACTTT.

This chain uses TRBV9 with TRBJ2-7, with D perhaps matching TRBD1 (5 bases). Trimming stripped 4 bases from V and 0 bases from J, with 14 bases between. Germline CDR1 SGDLS, CDR2 YYNGEE. The CDR3 runs to 15 residues. The CDR3, as DNA: TGTGCCAGCAGCCCTCATGGGGCTTACTCCTACGAGCAGTACTTC. This gives the protein CASSPHGAYSYEQYF.

This chain joins TRBV29-1 and TRBJ1-4; D is unclear. Germline V lookup: CDR1 SQVTM, CDR2 ANQGSEA. This CDR3 contains 15 residues. Trimming shortened V by 4 bases and J by 0 bases, and 12 bases separated the two germline ends. CDR3 bases: TGCAGCGTTGGGGGAGTCGGGGCAACTAATGAAAAACTGTTTTTT. This translates into CSVGGVGATNEKLFF. The full variable domain, its missing parts supplied by reference TRBV29-1 and TRBJ1-4, is SAVISQKPSRDICQRGTSLTIQCQVDSQVTMMFWYRQQPGQSLTLIATANQGSEATYESGFVIDKFPISRPNLTFSTLTVSNMSPEDSSIYLCSVGGVGATNEKLFFGSGTQLSVL.

The chain has TRBV5-4 and TRBJ2-2; 12 bases map to TRBD1. CDR3 size: 16 residues. V gave up 3 bases and J gave up 4 bases; unmatched junction bases: 4. Germline V gene sequence: CDR1 SGHNT, CDR2 YYREEE (reference sequence). The DNA of the CDR3 is TGTGCCAGCAGCTGGGACAGGGGGCGAAGCACCGGGGAGCTGTTTTTT. This translates into CASSWDRGRSTGELFF. The full variable domain, with the rest looked up from reference TRBV5-4 and TRBJ2-2, is ETGVTQSPTHLIKTRGQQVTLRCSSQSGHNTVSWYQQALGQGPQFIFQYYREEENGRGNFPPRFSGLQFPNYSSELNVNALELDDSALYLCASSWDRGRSTGELFFGEGSRLTVL.

The gene calls are TRBV29-1 and TRBJ2-3, with 14 bases matching TRBD2. This CDR3 has 18 residues. Germline V CDR1 and CDR2: SQVTM, ANQGSEA. After removal of 1 base from V and 4 bases from J, the junction contained 10 bases not matched to a gene. CDR3 bases: TGCAGCGTTGAAGGGACTAGCGGGGGGCCCACCTTTGCAGATACGCAGTATTTT. Translated, it gives CSVEGTSGGPTFADTQYF.

V is TRBV20-1 and J is TRBJ1-1, with no clear D. The germline gives CDR1 DFQATT, CDR2 SNEGSKA (reference sequence). V was pared by 4 bases and J by 4 bases, with 4 bases between. The CDR3 runs 10 residues. The CDR3 DNA follows: TGCAGTGCTAAACGCACTGAAGCTTTCTTT. The encoded protein is CSAKRTEAFF.

CDR3 loop: CASIPRQGSTEAFF. The CDR3 bases are TGTGCCAGCATTCCGAGACAGGGGTCAACTGAAGCTTTCTTT. This rearrangement joins TRBV6-5 to TRBJ1-1; the match to TRBD1 covers 8 bases. The CDR3 runs to 14 residues. Per germline, CDR1 MNHEY and CDR2 SVGAGI. The V gene end was trimmed by 7 bases and the J gene end by 5 bases; junction bases not matched to a gene: 9.

The chain is built from TRBV5-1 and TRBJ1-1; D gene ambiguous. Deletions cut 4 bases from V and 10 bases from J, with 17 bases between. Germline CDR1 reads SGHRS; CDR2 reads YFSETQ. CDR3 length equals 13 residues. CDR3 loop: CASSPLMGRRAFF. CDR3 sequence (DNA): TGCGCCAGCAGCCCCCTGATGGGAAGACGAGCTTTCTTT.

V and J are TRBV30 and TRBJ2-3; TRBD1 or TRBD2 may be the D gene (6 bases each). The V gene's germline CDR1 is GTSNPN and CDR2 SVGIG (reference sequence). The CDR3 has 17 amino acids. The V end lost 5 bases, the J end lost 3 bases, and 24 bases lay between the germline ends. The CDR3 sequence: CAWALELGGVSTDTQYF. The DNA for the CDR3 is TGTGCCTGGGCACTCGAGCTGGGGGGCGTATCGACAGATACGCAGTATTTT.

The chain recombines TRBV3-1 (or the pseudogene TRBV3-2) with TRBJ1-1; D is uncertain. Germline assignment: CDR1 LGHDT and CDR2 YNNKEL (reference sequence). V shed 2 bases and J shed 1 base, with 11 bases lying between them. The CDR3 length is 15 residues. CDR3 sequence: CASSQSQQRNTEAFF. DNA of the CDR3: TGTGCCAGCAGCCAATCGCAACAAAGGAACACTGAAGCTTTCTTT.

The chain joins TRBV19 to TRBJ1-6; no clear D. V was clipped by 3 bases and J by 1 base, with 13 bases between them. CDR3 length: 17 residues. Germline CDR1 reads LNHDA; CDR2 reads SQIVND (reference sequence). The CDR3 protein is CASSIPAAGSYNSPLHF. The CDR3 DNA is TGTGCCAGTAGTATTCCGGCCGCCGGGTCCTATAATTCACCCCTCCACTTT.

This clone was detected once. Relative to the germline gene, one junction end is altered; a read error may explain this. The V gene is TRBV18, the J gene TRBJ1-6; D is possibly TRBD1 (5 bases). Germline lookup yields CDR1 KGHSH and CDR2 LQKENI. CDR3 length equals 15 residues. CDR3 nucleotide sequence: TGTGCCAGCTCCCCACGAGACAGTCGGAATTCACCCCTCCACTTT. Encoded protein: CASSPRDSRNSPLHF.

This clone showed up just a few times. The rearrangement links TRBV7-9 to TRBJ1-2; D is unresolved. Germline V gene lookup returns CDR1 SEHNR and CDR2 FQNEAQ (reference sequence). V was trimmed by 5 bases and J by 3 bases, leaving 7 bases between them. The CDR3 covers 12 residues. The DNA of the CDR3 is TGTGCCAGCAGCCCCAAGGACTATGGCTACACCTTC. Protein sequence: CASSPKDYGYTF. Based on the CDR3 plus reference TRBV7-9 and TRBJ1-2, the full variable domain is DTGVSQNPRHKITKRGQNVTFRCDPISEHNRLYWYRQTLGQGPEFLTYFQNEAQLEKSRLLSDRFSAERPKGSFSTLEIQRTEQGDSAMYLCASSPKDYGYTFGSGTRLTVV.

This chain joins TRBV5-8 and TRBJ1-5; the D gene is possibly TRBD1 (6 bases). Germline CDR1 and CDR2: SGHTS and YDEGEE. CDR3 size: 15 residues. V gave up 2 bases and J gave up 0 bases, with 9 bases separating them. Here the CDR3 DNA reads TGTGCCAGCAGCTTTACAGGGAATAGCAATCAGCCCCAGCATTTT. It translates to CASSFTGNSNQPQHF.

This chain joins TRBV11-1 and TRBJ1-4; D uncertain. V dropped 4 bases and J dropped 10 bases, with 13 bases sitting between them. Germline V gene lookup returns CDR1 SGHAT and CDR2 FQDESV (reference sequence). This CDR3 has 13 residues. The CDR3 reads CASSSTAWGKLFF. The CDR3 region has the DNA TGTGCCAGCAGCTCAACGGCCTGGGGAAAACTGTTTTTT.

CDR3 nucleotide sequence: TGTGCCAGCAGCTTGGATCCTACAGGGCTGAGCTATGGCTACACCTTC. Its translation is CASSLDPTGLSYGYTF. V gene TRBV5-4 combines with J gene TRBJ1-2, with TRBD1 as a possible D gene (6 bases). Trimming removed 0 bases from V and 4 bases from J, with 16 bases in between. Germline lookup yields CDR1 SGHNT and CDR2 YYREEE (reference sequence). CDR3 size: 16 residues.

This clone was seen more than once but under ten times. V and J are TRBV4-1 and TRBJ1-1, with D maybe TRBD1 (6 bases). Germline V lookup: CDR1 MGHRA, CDR2 YSYEKL. CDR3 length equals 14 residues. Trimming removed 4 bases at V and 2 bases at J, with 11 bases between. CDR3 amino acids: CASSPWDTNTEAFF. The CDR3 bases are TGCGCCAGCAGCCCCTGGGACACCAACACTGAAGCTTTCTTT.

The chain has TRBV3-1 (or the pseudogene TRBV3-2) and TRBJ1-2; D possibly corresponds to TRBD1 (6 bases). V lost 4 bases and J lost 2, with 11 bases in between. The germline V gene encodes CDR1 LGHDT and CDR2 YNNKEL (reference sequence). The CDR3 is made up of 14 amino acids. CDR3 sequence: CASSRQGGNYGYTF. For the CDR3, the DNA is TGTGCCAGCAGCCGACAAGGGGGAAACTATGGCTACACCTTC.

This clone was seen only once. J is TRBJ2-1 and V is TRBV24-1, with D tentatively TRBD1 (6 bases). This CDR3 has 13 amino acids. The germline V gene has CDR1 KGHDR and CDR2 SFDVKD. V shed 5 bases and J shed 9 bases, with 13 bases lying between them. The CDR3 here is CATSGGRSGEQFF. The CDR3 region has the DNA TGTGCCACCAGTGGGGGGCGAAGTGGTGAGCAGTTCTTC.